This T cell receptor beta chain was captured by sequencing in a study of blood T cell repertoires in COVID-19. At the level of the study: There were acute and convalescent COVID-19 samples, and they came from the United States, Italy and Spain. PBMCs, B-cell-depleted T cells, or T cells were the source of the cDNA or gDNA that made up the material.

There are 16 residues in the CDR3. V shed 4 bases and J shed 4 bases, with 20 bases lying between them. CDR1 is SGHDT and CDR2 is YYEEEE in the germline V gene. Repertoires were generated with immunoSEQ multiplex PCR, while TCRdb's copy carries only in-frame clones and drops some. The sample carries some 250,000 clones, 70% to 90% recorded once. Sequenced input: PBMCs or T cells enriched from blood (not recorded which). The TCR originated in a woman aged 50 to 60 who had recovered from COVID-19. This sequence joins TRBV5-6 and TRBJ1-1; a weak D match, TRBD1 (6 bases). The DNA of the CDR3 is TGTGCCAGCAGCATCGGGACATCCCGAGGGGGCACTGAAGCTTTCTTT. This gives the protein CASSIGTSRGGTEAFF. The full variable domain, its missing parts supplied by reference TRBV5-6 and TRBJ1-1, is DAGVTQSPTHLIKTRGQQVTLRCSPKSGHDTVSWYQQALGQGPQFIFQYYEEEERQRGNFPDRFSGHQFPNYSSELNVNALLLGDSALYLCASSIGTSRGGTEAFFGQGTRLTVV.